This T cell receptor (beta chain) was identified during a study of OX40 agonist ivuxolimab in advanced cancers. For the study in its entirety: Ivuxolimab was a fully human IgG2 agonistic monoclonal antibody targeting the costimulatory receptor OX40 (CD134). Intravenous ivuxolimab was administered to patients every 2 weeks at six dose levels: 0.01, 0.1, 0.3, 1.5, 3 and 10 mg/kg. Of the approximately 50 dose-escalation patients, hepatocellular carcinoma was present in around 20, melanoma in roughly 15, renal cell carcinoma in 9 and head and neck cancer in 9. The paper covers the monotherapy dose-escalation part of the phase I ivuxolimab trial, which included N ≈ 57 patients. Prior anti-PD-1, anti-PD-L1 or anti-CTLA-4 therapy was permitted, and checkpoint inhibitors had been received by 30% to 40% of dose-escalation patients. The point of sequencing TCRbeta in the periphery was to test whether ivuxolimab changed TCR sequence diversity and drove clonal T-cell expansion. Three dose-escalation patients achieved partial responses, one with hepatocellular carcinoma and two with cutaneous melanoma. The dose-escalation cohort was about 83% male with a mean age of about 60 years, ranging from roughly 23 to 85. General study outcomes and caveats: Partial responders in the 0.1-3.0 mg/kg groups had among the lowest normalized peripheral clonal expansion, especially among CD8+ T cells. After ivuxolimab, more expanded clones were found on average in CD8+ T cells than in CD4+ T cells. At doses of 0.1 to 3.0 mg/kg, clonal expansion of both CD4+ and CD8+ T cells in blood was seen between baseline and week 6. Low levels of normalized T-cell clonal expansion were also shown by some nonresponding patients. Antigen specificity was not determined for the clonally expanded peripheral T cells.

From cysteine to phenylalanine, the CDR3 is 14 amino acids long. The only DNA kept is the CDR3, 42 bases in frame from the first base. At the junction V is shortened by 7 bases and J by 2 bases, with 14 bases in between. CDR1 and CDR2 (MDHEN, SYDVKM) derive from the germline V gene. Of note for this clone: What antigen it recognizes has not been identified. Per-base quality was not reported, and no clone a single base away is much larger than it.

The trial excluded patients who had a history of autoimmune disease or were on systemic immunosuppression. Peripheral blood for TCR sequencing was collected from all dose cohorts at baseline, on cycle 4 day 1, and on cycle 7 day 1. Samples came from an open-label, multicenter, first-in-human phase I dose-escalation trial of ivuxolimab. Adults with locally advanced or metastatic melanoma, renal cell, hepatocellular, or head and neck squamous cell carcinoma were enrolled in the trial. Before TCR sequencing, CD4+ and CD8+ T cells were separately sorted from peripheral blood. Genomic DNA was extracted from sorted cells for sequencing of the TCRbeta CDR3 region. TCRbeta CDR3 regions were sequenced using the immunoSEQ Assay. TCRdb mirrors the immuneACCESS table, restricted to in-frame sequences. Some clones are absent from its copies; in checked studies, under half trace to an unresolved V gene, and the reason for the others is unknown. A total of tens of thousands of clones appear in this sample, 82% of them only once. The leading ten clones occupy approximately 0.38% of the sample.

The sequence joins TRBV28 to TRBJ1-2; TRBD1 is possibly the D segment (5 matching bases). The receptor's source is an adult with an advanced solid tumor such as melanoma, head and neck, liver or kidney cancer. Sequenced material: CD4+ or CD8+ T cells sorted from blood, taken in a trial of the OX40 agonist ivuxolimab. Here the CDR3 is given as CASTLYGGNYGYTF. Here is the DNA: TGTGCCAGCACCCTCTACGGGGGAAACTATGGCTACACCTTC.